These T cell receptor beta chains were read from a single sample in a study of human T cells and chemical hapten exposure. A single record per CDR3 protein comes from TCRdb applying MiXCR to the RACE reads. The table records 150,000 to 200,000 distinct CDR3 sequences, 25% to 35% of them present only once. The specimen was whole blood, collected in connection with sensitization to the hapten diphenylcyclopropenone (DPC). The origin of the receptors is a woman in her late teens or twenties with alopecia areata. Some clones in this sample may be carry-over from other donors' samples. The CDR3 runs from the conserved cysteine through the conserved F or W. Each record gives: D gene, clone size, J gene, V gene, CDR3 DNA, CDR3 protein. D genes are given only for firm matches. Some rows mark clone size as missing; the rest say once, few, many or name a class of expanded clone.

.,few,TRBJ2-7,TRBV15,TGTGCCACCAGCAGAGCATCGGAGGGCTACGAGCAGTACTTC,CATSRASEGYEQYF
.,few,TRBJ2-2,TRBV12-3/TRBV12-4,TGTGCCAGCAGTGAGGAGGGCGGGGAGCTGTTTTTT,CASSEEGGELFF
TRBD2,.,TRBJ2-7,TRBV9,TGTGCCAGCAGCGTAGACCCCGGGAGGTACGAGCAGTACTTC,CASSVDPGRYEQYF
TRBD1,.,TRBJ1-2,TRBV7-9,TGTGCCAGCAGCGGGGGACAGGGGGCGCGAGGCTACACCTTC,CASSGGQGARGYTF
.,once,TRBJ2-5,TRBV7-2,TGTGCCAGCAGCTTTAACACAGACCAAGAGACCCAGTACTTC,CASSFNTDQETQYF
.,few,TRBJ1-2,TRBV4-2,TGTGCCAGCAGCCAAGATTTAGGGGGGAACTATGGCTACACCTTC,CASSQDLGGNYGYTF
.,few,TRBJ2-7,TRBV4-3,TGCGCCAGCGCAGTGGGGGGATTGTCCGAGCAGTACTTC,CASAVGGLSEQYF
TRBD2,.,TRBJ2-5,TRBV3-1,TGTGCCAGCAGCCAAGCCTACGATCTAGCGGGAGTTGAGACCCAGTACTTC,CASSQAYDLAGVETQYF
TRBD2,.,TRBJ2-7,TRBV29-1,TGCAGCGCCGAGCGGGGATACGAGCAGTACTTC,CSAERGYEQYF
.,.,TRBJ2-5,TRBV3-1,TGTGCCAGCAGCTACTATCGGGAGACCCAGTACTTC,CASSYYRETQYF
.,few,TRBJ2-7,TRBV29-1,TGCAGCGTTGAAGTGGTCAGGGGCTACGAGCAGTACTTC,CSVEVVRGYEQYF
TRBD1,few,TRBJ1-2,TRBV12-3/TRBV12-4,TGTGCCAGCAGTTTAGGGACAGGGGGCTATGATGGCTACACCTTC,CASSLGTGGYDGYTF
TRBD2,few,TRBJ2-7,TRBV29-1,TGCAGCGGGACTAGCGGTTTCAGCGAGCAGTACTTC,CSGTSGFSEQYF
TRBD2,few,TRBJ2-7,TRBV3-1,TGTGCCAGCAGCCGCTTGGGGCGGGGGGGCTCCAACGAGCAGTACTTC,CASSRLGRGGSNEQYF
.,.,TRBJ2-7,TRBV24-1,TGTGCCACCAGTGAGCGGGACAGCTACGAGCAGTACTTC,CATSERDSYEQYF
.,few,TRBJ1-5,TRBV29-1,TGCAGCTACCGGAACGGGGGAAAGCAGCCCCAGCATTTT,CSYRNGGKQPQHF
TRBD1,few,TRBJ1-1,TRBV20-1,TGCAGTGCTGGGGGACAGCCAAACACTGAAGCTTTCTTT,CSAGGQPNTEAFF